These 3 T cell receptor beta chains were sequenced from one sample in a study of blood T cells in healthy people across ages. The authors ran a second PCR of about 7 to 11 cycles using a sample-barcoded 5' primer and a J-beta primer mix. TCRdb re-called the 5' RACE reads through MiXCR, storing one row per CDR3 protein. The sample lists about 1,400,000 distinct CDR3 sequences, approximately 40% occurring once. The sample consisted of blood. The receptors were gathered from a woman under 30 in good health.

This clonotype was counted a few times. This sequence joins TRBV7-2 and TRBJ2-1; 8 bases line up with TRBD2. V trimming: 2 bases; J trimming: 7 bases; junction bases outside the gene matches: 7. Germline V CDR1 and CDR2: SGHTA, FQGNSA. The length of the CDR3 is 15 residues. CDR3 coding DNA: TGTGCCAGCAGCTTACCTAGCGGGTCGCGGAATGAGCAGTTCTTC. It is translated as CASSLPSGSRNEQFF.

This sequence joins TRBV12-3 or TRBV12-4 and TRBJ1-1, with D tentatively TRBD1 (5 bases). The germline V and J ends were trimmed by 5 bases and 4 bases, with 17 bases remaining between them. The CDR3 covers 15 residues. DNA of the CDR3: TGTGCCAGCAGTCCTTCCGGGACGCTGGCCACTGAAGCTTTCTTT. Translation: CASSPSGTLATEAFF.

CDR3 in DNA: TGTGCCAGCAGTTTATACAGGGCGGCTGGGGCCAACGTCCTGACTTTC. Translation gives CASSLYRAAGANVLTF. This sequence joins TRBV12-3 or TRBV12-4 and TRBJ2-6; perhaps TRBD1 as D (6 bases). The CDR3 spans 16 residues. V dropped 2 bases and J dropped 2 bases, with 10 bases sitting between them.